These 27 T cell receptor beta chains were sequenced from one sample in a study of brain metastases from non-small cell lung cancer. Sequencing used immunoSEQ multiplex PCR; TCRdb keeps in-frame clones, though not all of them. The sample lists about 2,000 clones, around 85% occurring once. Sequenced input: tumor-adjacent normal tissue. All receptors come from a donor at least 40 years old with non-small cell lung cancer.

The V and J genes are TRBV14 and TRBJ1-4, with TRBD1 matching 7 bases. Trimming cost V 4 bases and J 7 bases; bases outside gene matches: 9. Germline V gives CDR1 SGHDN, CDR2 FVKESK. The CDR3 runs to 15 residues. CDR3 nucleotides: TGTGCCAGCAGCCCCCCACAGGGGCGGGGTGAAAAACTGTTTTTT. It encodes CASSPPQGRGEKLFF.

This clone was recorded only once. Written as DNA, the CDR3 is TGTGCCAGCAGCTCTGGGACAGGGGGGAAAAGCAATCAGCCCCAGCATTTT. Its protein is CASSSGTGGKSNQPQHF. The V call is TRBV5-5, the J call TRBJ1-5; 11 bases match TRBD1. The CDR3 covers 17 residues. Germline V gene sequence: CDR1 SGHKS, CDR2 YYEKEE (reference sequence). Trimming at V came to 3 bases and at J to 1 base, leaving 6 bases not matched to a gene.

V usage is TRBV27 and J usage is TRBJ1-5; a possible D gene is TRBD1 (6 bases). Germline CDR1 and CDR2: MNHEY and SMNVEV (reference sequence). Trimming cost V 6 bases and J 0 bases, with 15 bases left between them. The CDR3 has 16 amino acids. The CDR3 DNA follows: TGTGCCAGCAGGGGGGGCAGTATATATAGCAATCAGCCCCAGCATTTT. Translating gives CASRGGSIYSNQPQHF.

V and J are TRBV7-2 and TRBJ1-1; D is perhaps TRBD1 (5 bases). The CDR3 consists of 16 residues. Germline V CDR1 and CDR2: SGHTA, FQGNSA. V dropped 0 bases and J dropped 4 bases, with 15 bases sitting between them. CDR3 nucleotides: TGTGCCAGCAGCTTAGCCGGGACCTTCAGCGGCACTGAAGCTTTCTTT. Translated, it gives CASSLAGTFSGTEAFF.

V and J are TRBV5-1 and TRBJ1-3, with TRBD1 matching 8 bases. The CDR3 is 16 amino acids. The V gene end was trimmed by 4 bases and the J gene end by 0 bases; junction bases not matched to a gene: 6. CDR1 SGHRS and CDR2 YFSETQ come from the germline V gene. CDR3 bases: TGCGCCAGCAGCGCCGACGGACAGGGCTCTGGAAACACCATATATTTT. As protein: CASSADGQGSGNTIYF.

This clone was observed a single time. The rearrangement joins TRBV16 to TRBJ1-6; perhaps TRBD1 as D (5 bases). V gave up 7 bases and J gave up 6 bases, with 13 bases separating them. CDR1 and CDR2 from the germline V gene are KGHSY and FQNENV. The CDR3 has 14 amino acids. For the CDR3, the DNA is TGTGCCAGCATTTCGGGACGGATTAATTCACCCCTCCACTTT. It translates to CASISGRINSPLHF.

The chain combines TRBV6-5 with TRBJ1-5; 9 bases fit TRBD1. Germline CDR1 and CDR2: MNHEY and SVGAGI. J gave up 1 base and V 11 bases, and 9 bases lay outside the gene matches. The CDR3 is 15 amino acids. DNA of the CDR3: TGTGCCTCAGGAGGGGGACAGGGCAGCAATCAGCCCCAGCATTTT. It is translated as CASGGGQGSNQPQHF.

The CDR3 loop reads CASSLATANYGYTF. The CDR3 DNA reads as TGTGCCAGCAGCTTGGCGACGGCTAACTATGGCTACACCTTC. The gene calls are TRBV5-6 and TRBJ1-2; no firm D call. Germline loops: CDR1 SGHDT, CDR2 YYEEEE. Between the trimmed V and J ends, which lost 0 bases and 0 bases, there was a span of 6 bases. There are 14 residues in the CDR3.

CDR3 protein: CASSIPGHDYEQYF. Written as DNA, the CDR3 is TGCGCCAGCAGTATTCCGGGACACGACTACGAGCAGTACTTC. V gene TRBV23-1 combines with J gene TRBJ2-7; the D gene is possibly TRBD1 (6 bases). Being an ORF, TRBV23-1 has a function that is uncertain. The CDR3 contains 14 residues. Trimming pared 5 bases from V and 3 bases from J, leaving 14 bases between.

V usage is TRBV5-1 and J usage is TRBJ2-3; perhaps TRBD2 as D (5 bases). CDR1 and CDR2 from the germline V gene are SGHRS and YFSETQ. This CDR3 has 14 amino acids. Between the trimmed V and J ends, which lost 1 base and 2 bases, there was a span of 8 bases. CDR3 bases: TGCGCCAGCAGCTTGTCTAGCCCCACAGATACGCAGTATTTT. Its translation is CASSLSSPTDTQYF.

This clone has a handful of counts. This chain uses TRBV11-3 with TRBJ1-5; perhaps TRBD1 as D (5 bases). This CDR3 has 12 residues. Germline-derived CDR1 and CDR2 are SGHNT and YENEEA. V lost 3 bases and J lost 6, with 6 bases in between. This CDR3 is CASSFGAQPQHF. The CDR3 coding sequence is TGTGCCAGCAGCTTCGGGGCTCAGCCCCAGCATTTT.

This chain links TRBV24-1 with TRBJ2-3, with D perhaps TRBD2 (6 bases). Germline CDR1 and CDR2: KGHDR and SFDVKD. The CDR3 has 15 residues. V was shortened by 0 bases and J by 7 bases, with 13 bases between the two germline ends. Here the CDR3 reads CATSDLRGGKHTQYF. The DNA for the CDR3 is TGTGCCACCAGTGATTTGCGCGGAGGGAAACATACGCAGTATTTT.

The DNA for the CDR3 is TGTGCCAGCAGCTTGGGACTGGGCGACACAGATACGCAGTATTTT. It yields the protein CASSLGLGDTDTQYF. The J gene is TRBJ2-3, the V gene TRBV5-4; no clear D. The CDR3 totals 15 residues. Trimming stripped 0 bases from V and 2 bases from J, with 10 bases between. Germline assignment: CDR1 SGHNT and CDR2 YYREEE (reference sequence).

V gene TRBV5-4 combines with J gene TRBJ2-2; D is ambiguous. The V gene's germline CDR1 is SGHNT and CDR2 YYREEE (reference sequence). V shed 2 bases and J shed 3 bases, with 11 bases lying between them. The length of the CDR3 is 15 residues. The CDR3 sequence: CASSFESSDTGELFF. The CDR3 nucleotides read TGTGCCAGCAGCTTCGAGAGTTCTGACACCGGGGAGCTGTTTTTT.

This chain connects TRBV14 to TRBJ2-3; 8 bases line up with TRBD2. Germline CDR1 and CDR2: SGHDN and FVKESK. The junction had 11 bases not matched to a gene; V was cut back by 1 base and J by 5 bases. The CDR3 consists of 17 residues. The CDR3 DNA sequence: TGTGCCAGCAGCCAAGGTTTGACGGGGGGGCTGGGAGATACGCAGTATTTT. This codes for CASSQGLTGGLGDTQYF. Together with reference TRBV14 and TRBJ2-3, the CDR3 gives the full variable domain: EAGVTQFPSHSVIEKGQTVTLRCDPISGHDNLYWYRRVMGKEIKFLLHFVKESKQDESGMPNNRFLAERTGGTYSTLKVQPAELEDSGVYFCASSQGLTGGLGDTQYFGPGTRLTVL.

This chain uses TRBV28 with TRBJ2-3, with a tentative D call TRBD1 (7 bases). The germline CDR1 and CDR2 sequences are MDHEN and SYDVKM. The ends were cut back, 6 bases at V and 5 bases at J, with 18 bases in the middle. This CDR3 is 15 amino acids long. CDR3 in amino acids: CASSRVQGGGDTQYF. The CDR3 DNA reads as TGTGCCAGCAGCCGAGTTCAGGGGGGCGGAGATACGCAGTATTTT.

V gene TRBV28 combines with J gene TRBJ1-3; D gene unclear. The length of the CDR3 is 15 residues. Looked up from germline, CDR1 is MDHEN and CDR2 is SYDVKM. The V end lost 5 bases, the J end lost 1 base, and 12 bases lay between the germline ends. CDR3 loop: CASSPPYGSGNTIYF. CDR3 nucleotide sequence: TGTGCCAGCAGTCCCCCTTATGGATCTGGAAACACCATATATTTT.

A single count supports this clone. The V call is TRBV4-3, the J call TRBJ1-6; 7 bases align to TRBD1. J gave up 7 bases and V 4 bases, and 7 bases lay outside the gene matches. The CDR3 spans 15 residues. Germline CDR1 and CDR2: LGHNA and YSLEER. This CDR3 reads CASSLNRGGNSPLHF. Here the CDR3 DNA reads TGCGCCAGCAGCCTAAACAGGGGTGGAAATTCACCCCTCCACTTT.

V usage is TRBV9 and J usage is TRBJ2-1; tentative D call: TRBD2 (6 bases). Germline CDR1 is SGDLS and CDR2 is YYNGEE. The V end was cut by 3 bases, the J end by 3 bases, with 13 bases between. This CDR3 is built from 15 residues. In DNA form, the CDR3 reads TGTGCCAGCAGCGCCTTGGGACTCAACTACAATGAGCAGTTCTTC. The encoded protein is CASSALGLNYNEQFF.

This chain uses TRBV24-1 with TRBJ2-3; D gene ambiguous. V lost 5 bases, J lost 3 bases, and 2 bases lay in between. Germline V lookup: CDR1 KGHDR, CDR2 SFDVKD. The CDR3 loop spans 11 amino acids. CDR3 amino acids: CATSVTDTQYF. The CDR3 DNA is TGTGCCACCAGTGTGACAGATACGCAGTATTTT.

J is TRBJ2-7 and V is TRBV30, with a possible D match to TRBD2 (5 bases). V was shortened by 5 bases and J by 7 bases, with 18 bases between the two germline ends. CDR1 is GTSNPN and CDR2 is SVGIG in the germline V gene (reference sequence). This CDR3 is 13 amino acids long. The CDR3 nucleotides are TGTGCCTGGGACGCGGGCCTCCCGGGAGAGCAGTACTTC. Translating it yields CAWDAGLPGEQYF.

This chain joins TRBV28 and TRBJ1-1; unclear D gene. The CDR3 consists of 17 residues. Germline V gives CDR1 MDHEN, CDR2 SYDVKM. Trimming pared 10 bases from V and 6 bases from J, leaving 30 bases between. The CDR3 coding sequence is TGTGCCACCCTTTCACCCGGTCAGCTCGGAAATAAGGCTGAAGCTTTCTTT. Amino acids: CATLSPGQLGNKAEAFF.

The rearrangement links TRBV4-1 to TRBJ1-3; no firm D call. The CDR3 consists of 14 residues. The germline gives CDR1 MGHRA, CDR2 YSYEKL. V lost 1 base, J lost 2 bases, and 6 bases lay in between. The CDR3 DNA reads TGCGCCAGCAGCCAAGGGGGTACTGGAAACACCATATATTTT. It translates to CASSQGGTGNTIYF.

This clone was seen more than once but under ten times. The chain is built from TRBV6-5 and TRBJ1-2; weak D call: TRBD1 (5 bases). Deletions cut 3 bases from V and 7 bases from J, with 18 bases between. The CDR3 contains 15 residues. CDR1 and CDR2 (germline): MNHEY, SVGAGI. The CDR3 nucleotides read TGTGCCAGCAGTTATGGGGACCCAGGATGGGGTGGCTACACCTTC. Translated: CASSYGDPGWGGYTF.

As to this clone: A junction end diverges from the germline sequence, so it may reflect a read error. The chain couples TRBV2 to TRBJ1-1; 8 nucleotides agree with TRBD1. The CDR3 covers 12 residues. The V gene's germline CDR1 is SNHLY and CDR2 FYNNEI. The CDR3 sequence: CASARTGFESFF. Here the CDR3 DNA reads TGTGCCAGCGCAAGGACAGGGTTTGAATCTTTCTTT. The full variable domain, completed using reference TRBV2 and TRBJ1-1, is EPEVTQTPSHQVTQMGQEVILRCVPISNHLYFYWYRQILGQKVEFLVSFYNNEISEKSEIFDDQFSVERPDGSNFTLKIRSTKLEDSAMYFCASARTGFESFFGQGTRLTVV.

A few counts support this clone. The genes are TRBV29-1 and TRBJ1-5; D is unclear. The germline V gene encodes CDR1 SQVTM and CDR2 ANQGSEA. This CDR3 is 12 amino acids long. V lost 4 bases and J 1 base, leaving 5 bases between the germline ends. The chain's CDR3 is CSVGSSNQPQHF. The CDR3 nucleotides read TGCAGCGTTGGATCCAGCAATCAGCCCCAGCATTTT.

The rearrangement uses TRBV4-3 and TRBJ2-3, with D possibly being TRBD2 (6 bases). This CDR3 has 16 amino acids. Trimming took off 4 bases at V and 1 base at J, with 15 bases between the two ends. Germline CDR1 and CDR2: LGHNA and YSLEER. The CDR3 loop reads CASSPSGARGTDTQYF. The CDR3 region has the DNA TGCGCCAGCAGCCCGTCGGGAGCAAGGGGCACAGATACGCAGTATTTT.